The present entry profiles one T cell receptor beta chain with its context. There is no known antigen for this receptor. Within one base of it there is no much larger clone, and no base qualities were kept. Enrolling through a virtual design, the prospective study's participants ranged in age from roughly 18 to 100 years and lived across approximately 25 United States geographic areas. In the prospective study, cohorts were assigned on the basis of participant-reported clinical history obtained from a screening survey and a study questionnaire. Mobile phlebotomists in the prospective study collected whole blood, serum and a nasopharyngeal or oropharyngeal swab from every participant. Over an approximately 2-month period, participants in the prospective study had the option of providing additional blood draws and questionnaires. Blood samples from the prospective study were shipped frozen or at room temperature prior to DNA extraction.

TCRbeta CDR3 regions were amplified from genomic DNA using the immunoSEQ Assay, a bias-controlled multiplex PCR. The published analysis was carried out like this. The number of nucleated cells in each sample was estimated by amplification of reference gene primers within the assay. To quantify the absolute abundance of each unique TCRbeta CDR3 rearrangement, sequence reads were collapsed and filtered. For each sample, productive Simpson clonality was calculated as the square root of Simpson's diversity index over productive rearrangements. The clones in this table, taken by TCRdb from immuneACCESS, are in-frame only. Not every clone is retained; where verified, under half of the shortfall comes from an unresolved V gene, and the cause of the rest is unknown. The DNA gave D and trimming, while V, J and clone size come from that table. The sample table shows around 290,000 clones, and more than 75% are seen once. Around 2% of the sample belongs to the ten largest clones.

The germline V gene yields SGHRS for CDR1 and YFSETQ for CDR2. The CDR3 runs 17 amino acids, cysteine and phenylalanine included. Only the CDR3 portion is preserved as DNA: 51 bases, with reading frame beginning at the first base. The V end gives up 2 bases and the J end 4 bases, leaving 6 bases in the junction not matched to a gene. This sample was taken from a study of blood T cell repertoires in COVID-19 (dated by TCRdb to 2018 to 2021). A note on the overall study: Recovered participants in ImmuneRACE Cohort 3 were defined by two consecutive negative NP/OP PCR tests, clearance by a healthcare professional, or resolution of symptoms. The prospective study material was composed of cDNA or gDNA derived from T cells, B-cell-depleted T cells, or PBMCs. Samples covering the acute and convalescent phases of COVID-19 were provided by collaborators in the United States, Italy and Spain. A de-identified subject ID, COVID-19 status, age in years and sex were almost always included in the sample metadata. Where available, HLA class I and class II types were taken from metadata supplied by the sample provider and were not determined by assay-based typing. The samples were drawn from two sources: the first 160 participants of the ongoing ImmuneRACE study, and 950 to 1,500 subjects contributed by 6 global collaborators. The repertoires were released in a freely available public database meant as a resource for research on the immune response to SARS-CoV-2. Subjects who had been exposed to COVID-19, were actively infected with it, or had recovered from it provided the deeply sampled blood TCRbeta repertoires that made up the dataset.

The full study reports these points: How much clinical and demographic metadata was included differed by source and by participant, and the metadata was provided uncurated.

The rearranged segments are TRBV5-1 and TRBJ2-2; a stretch of 12 junction bases matches TRBD2. This TCR came from a woman aged 60-70 years in a cohort exposed to, infected with or recovered from COVID-19 (not recorded which). Specimen: PBMCs or T cells enriched from blood (not recorded which). Here is the DNA: TGCGCCAGCAGCTTCGGACTAGCGGGATTGGGCACCGGGGAGCTGTTTTTT. Its protein is CASSFGLAGLGTGELFF.